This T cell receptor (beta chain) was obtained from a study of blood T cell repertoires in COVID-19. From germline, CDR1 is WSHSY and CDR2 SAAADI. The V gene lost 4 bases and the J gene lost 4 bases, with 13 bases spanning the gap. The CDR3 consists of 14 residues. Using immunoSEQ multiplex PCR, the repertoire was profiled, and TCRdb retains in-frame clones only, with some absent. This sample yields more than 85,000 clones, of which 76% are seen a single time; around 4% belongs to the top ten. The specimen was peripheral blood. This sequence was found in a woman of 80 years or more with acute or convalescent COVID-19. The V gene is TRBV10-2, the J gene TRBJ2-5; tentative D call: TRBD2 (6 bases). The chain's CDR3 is CASSGGLGGETQYF. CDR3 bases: TGCGCCAGCAGTGGCGGCCTGGGGGGAGAGACCCAGTACTTC.